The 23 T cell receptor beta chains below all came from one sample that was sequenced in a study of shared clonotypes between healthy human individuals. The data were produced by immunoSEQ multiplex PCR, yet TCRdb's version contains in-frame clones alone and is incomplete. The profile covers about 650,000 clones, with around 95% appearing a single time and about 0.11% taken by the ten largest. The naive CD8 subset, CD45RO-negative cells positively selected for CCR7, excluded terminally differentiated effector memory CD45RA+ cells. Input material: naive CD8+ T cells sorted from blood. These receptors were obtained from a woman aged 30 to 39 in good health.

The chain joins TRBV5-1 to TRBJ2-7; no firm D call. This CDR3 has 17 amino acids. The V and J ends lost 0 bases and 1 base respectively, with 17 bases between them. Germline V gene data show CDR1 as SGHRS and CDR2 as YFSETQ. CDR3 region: CASSLVGKQQRSYEQYF. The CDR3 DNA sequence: TGCGCCAGCAGCTTGGTTGGTAAGCAACAAAGGTCCTACGAGCAGTACTTC.

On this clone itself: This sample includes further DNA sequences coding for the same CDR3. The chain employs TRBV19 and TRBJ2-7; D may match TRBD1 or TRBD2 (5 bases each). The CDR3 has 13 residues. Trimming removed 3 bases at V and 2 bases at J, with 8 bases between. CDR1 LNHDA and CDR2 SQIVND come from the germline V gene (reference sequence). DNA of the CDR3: TGTGCCAGTAGTATTGGGGGTACCTACGAGCAGTACTTC. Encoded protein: CASSIGGTYEQYF. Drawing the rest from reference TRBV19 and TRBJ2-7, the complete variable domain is DGGITQSPKYLFRKEGQNVTLSCEQNLNHDAMYWYRQDPGQGLRLIYYSQIVNDFQKGDIAEGYSVSREKKESFPLTVTSAQKNPTAFYLCASSIGGTYEQYFGPGTRLTVT.

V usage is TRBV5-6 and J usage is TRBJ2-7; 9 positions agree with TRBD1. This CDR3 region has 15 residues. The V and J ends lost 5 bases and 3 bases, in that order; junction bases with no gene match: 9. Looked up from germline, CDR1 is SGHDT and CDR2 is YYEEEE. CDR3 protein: CASRFTGGADYEQYF. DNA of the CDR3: TGTGCCAGCAGATTCACAGGGGGCGCTGACTACGAGCAGTACTTC.

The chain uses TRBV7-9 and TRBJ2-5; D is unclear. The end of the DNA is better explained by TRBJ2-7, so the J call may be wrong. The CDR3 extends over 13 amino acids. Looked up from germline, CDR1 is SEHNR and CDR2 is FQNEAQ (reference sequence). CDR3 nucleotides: TGTGCCAGCAGCTTAGGGAGTACCGTCGAGCAGTACTTC. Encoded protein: CASSLGSTVEQYF.

The CDR3 nucleotides are TGTGCCAGCAGCCAACAAGGGACCAACACAGATACGCAGTATTTT. This gives the protein CASSQQGTNTDTQYF. V and J are TRBV28 and TRBJ2-3; D may match TRBD1 or TRBD2 (5 bases each). Trimming took off 6 bases at V and 2 bases at J, with 15 bases between the two ends. There are 15 residues in the CDR3. Germline V gene sequence: CDR1 MDHEN, CDR2 SYDVKM.

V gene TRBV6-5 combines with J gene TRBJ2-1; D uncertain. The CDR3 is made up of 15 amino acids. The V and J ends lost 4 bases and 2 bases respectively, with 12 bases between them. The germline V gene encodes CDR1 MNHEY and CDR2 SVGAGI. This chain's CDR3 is CASSFGVLPYNEQFF. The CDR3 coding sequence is TGTGCCAGCAGTTTCGGAGTTCTACCCTACAATGAGCAGTTCTTC.

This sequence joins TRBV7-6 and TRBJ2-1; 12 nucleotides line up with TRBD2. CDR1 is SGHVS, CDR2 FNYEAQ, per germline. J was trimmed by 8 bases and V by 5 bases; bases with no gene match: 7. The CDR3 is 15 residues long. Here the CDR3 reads CASSPTSGSLDEQFF. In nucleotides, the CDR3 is TGTGCCAGCAGCCCGACTAGCGGGAGTTTGGATGAGCAGTTCTTC.

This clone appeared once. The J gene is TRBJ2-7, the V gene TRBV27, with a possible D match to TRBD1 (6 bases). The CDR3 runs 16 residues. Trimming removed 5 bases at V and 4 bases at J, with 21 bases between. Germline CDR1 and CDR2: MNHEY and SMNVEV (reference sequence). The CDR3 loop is CASSPTVKGGYYEQYF. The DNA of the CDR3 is TGTGCCAGCAGTCCAACCGTAAAAGGGGGTTATTACGAGCAGTACTTC.

The CDR3 reads CASSTWDQETQYF. DNA of the CDR3: TGTGCCAGTAGTACTTGGGATCAAGAGACCCAGTACTTC. The chain is built from TRBV19 and TRBJ2-5; no clear D gene. Germline-derived CDR1 and CDR2 are LNHDA and SQIVND (reference sequence). This CDR3 comprises 13 residues. Trimming shortened V by 4 bases and J by 2 bases, and 8 bases separated the two germline ends. The whole variable domain, filled in from reference TRBV19 and TRBJ2-5, reads DGGITQSPKYLFRKEGQNVTLSCEQNLNHDAMYWYRQDPGQGLRLIYYSQIVNDFQKGDIAEGYSVSREKKESFPLTVTSAQKNPTAFYLCASSTWDQETQYFGPGTRLLVL.

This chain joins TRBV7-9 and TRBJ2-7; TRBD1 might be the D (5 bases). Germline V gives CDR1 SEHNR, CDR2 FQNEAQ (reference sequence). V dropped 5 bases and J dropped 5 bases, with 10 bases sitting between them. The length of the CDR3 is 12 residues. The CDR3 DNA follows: TGTGCCAGCAGCCCTGCAGGGAACGAGCAGTACTTC. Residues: CASSPAGNEQYF.

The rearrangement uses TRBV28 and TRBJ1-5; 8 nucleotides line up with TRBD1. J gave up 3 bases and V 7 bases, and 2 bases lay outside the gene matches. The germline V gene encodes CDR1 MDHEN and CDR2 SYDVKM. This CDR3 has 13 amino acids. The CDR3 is CASTTGVNQPQHF. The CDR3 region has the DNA TGTGCCAGCACGACAGGGGTCAATCAGCCCCAGCATTTT.

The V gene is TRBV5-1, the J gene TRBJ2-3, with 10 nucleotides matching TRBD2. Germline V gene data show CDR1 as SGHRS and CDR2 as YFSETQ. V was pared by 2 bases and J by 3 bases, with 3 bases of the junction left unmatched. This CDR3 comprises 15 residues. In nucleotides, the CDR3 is TGCGCCAGCAGCTTAGGGACTAGCGCAACAGATACGCAGTATTTT. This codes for CASSLGTSATDTQYF.

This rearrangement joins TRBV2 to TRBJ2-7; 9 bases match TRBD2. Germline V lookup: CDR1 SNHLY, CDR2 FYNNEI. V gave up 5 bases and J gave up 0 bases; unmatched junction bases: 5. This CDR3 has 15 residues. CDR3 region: CASSLLAGSSYEQYF. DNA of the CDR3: TGTGCCAGCAGTCTTCTAGCGGGGTCCTCCTACGAGCAGTACTTC.

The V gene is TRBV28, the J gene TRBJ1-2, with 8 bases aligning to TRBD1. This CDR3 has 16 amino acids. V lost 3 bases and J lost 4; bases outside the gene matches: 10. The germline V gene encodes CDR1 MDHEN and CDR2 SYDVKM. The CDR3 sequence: CASSFARGTGIYGYTF. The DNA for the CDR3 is TGTGCCAGCAGTTTCGCCCGCGGGACAGGCATCTATGGCTACACCTTC.

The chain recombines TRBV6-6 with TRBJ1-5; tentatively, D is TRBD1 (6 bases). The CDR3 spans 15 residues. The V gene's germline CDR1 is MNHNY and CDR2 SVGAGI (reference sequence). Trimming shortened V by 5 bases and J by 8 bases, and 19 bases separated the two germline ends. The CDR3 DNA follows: TGTGCCAGCAGTAATATCGGGGCAAAGGGGGAGCCCCAGCATTTT. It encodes CASSNIGAKGEPQHF.

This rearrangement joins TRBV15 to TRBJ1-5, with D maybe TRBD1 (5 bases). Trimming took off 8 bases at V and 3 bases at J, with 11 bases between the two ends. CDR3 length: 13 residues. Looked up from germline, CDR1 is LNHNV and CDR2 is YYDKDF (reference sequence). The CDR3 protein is CATATRDNQPQHF. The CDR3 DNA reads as TGTGCCACCGCCACCAGGGACAATCAGCCCCAGCATTTT.

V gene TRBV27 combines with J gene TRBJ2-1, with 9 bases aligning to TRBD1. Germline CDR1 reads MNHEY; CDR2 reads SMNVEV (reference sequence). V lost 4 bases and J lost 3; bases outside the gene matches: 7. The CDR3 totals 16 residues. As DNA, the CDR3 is TGTGCCAGCAGTTCCCCCGGGACAGGGATCTACAATGAGCAGTTCTTC. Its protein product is CASSSPGTGIYNEQFF.

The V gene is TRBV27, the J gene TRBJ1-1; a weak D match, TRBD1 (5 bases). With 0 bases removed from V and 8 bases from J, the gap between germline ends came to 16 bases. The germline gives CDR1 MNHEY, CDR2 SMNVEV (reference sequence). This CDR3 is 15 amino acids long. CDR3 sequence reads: CASSLSTGRVPEAFF. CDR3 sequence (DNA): TGTGCCAGCAGTTTATCTACCGGCAGGGTCCCCGAAGCTTTCTTT.

The CDR3 DNA reads TGTGCCAGCAGCTTGGGGGATCCGACCCAGTACTTC. As protein: CASSLGDPTQYF. V gene TRBV7-6 combines with J gene TRBJ2-5; either TRBD1 or TRBD2 may supply D (5 bases each). The CDR3 has 12 residues. The germline gives CDR1 SGHVS, CDR2 FNYEAQ. The germline V and J ends were trimmed by 3 bases and 7 bases, with 9 bases remaining between them.

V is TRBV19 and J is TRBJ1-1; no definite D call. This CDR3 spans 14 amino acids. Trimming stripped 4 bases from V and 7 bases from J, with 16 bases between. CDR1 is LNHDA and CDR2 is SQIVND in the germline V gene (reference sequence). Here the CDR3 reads CASSTPDGTFEAFF. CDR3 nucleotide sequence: TGTGCCAGTAGTACCCCGGACGGAACTTTTGAAGCTTTCTTT.

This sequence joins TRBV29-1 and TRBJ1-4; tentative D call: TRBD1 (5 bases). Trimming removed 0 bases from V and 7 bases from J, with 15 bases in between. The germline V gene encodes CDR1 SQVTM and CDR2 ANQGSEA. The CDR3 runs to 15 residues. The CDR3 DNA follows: TGCAGCGTTGAAGATACCGGGACGGGACGTGAAAAACTGTTTTTT. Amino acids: CSVEDTGTGREKLFF.

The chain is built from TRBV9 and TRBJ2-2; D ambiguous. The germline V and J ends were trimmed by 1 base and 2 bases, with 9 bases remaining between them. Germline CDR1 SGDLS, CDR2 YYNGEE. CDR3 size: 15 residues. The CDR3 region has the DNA TGTGCCAGCAGCGTATGGGAAACAAACACCGGGGAGCTGTTTTTT. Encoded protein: CASSVWETNTGELFF.

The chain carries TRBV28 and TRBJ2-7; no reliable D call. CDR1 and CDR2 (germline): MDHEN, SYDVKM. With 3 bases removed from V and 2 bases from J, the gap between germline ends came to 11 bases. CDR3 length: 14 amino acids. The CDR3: CASSLGSSAYEQYF. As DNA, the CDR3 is TGTGCCAGCAGTTTGGGTAGCAGCGCCTACGAGCAGTACTTC.